This T cell receptor beta chain was sequenced for a study of radiotherapy plus CTLA-4 blockade in lung cancer. Looking at the study overall: Objective response was observed in roughly 17% of patients, and disease control in roughly 33%.

Profiled with immunoSEQ multiplex PCR; TCRdb holds only in-frame clones, not every one. The profile shows more than 40,000 clones, roughly 84% of them singletons. General observations from the study: Blood-borne expansion of tumor-derived TCR clones followed radiotherapy plus ipilimumab.

As concerns this clone: Antigen specificity is unknown.

Ipilimumab CTLA-4 blockade and focal radiation were given to patients with chemo-refractory metastatic non-small-cell lung cancer. The germline V gene has CDR1 WNHNN and CDR2 SYGVQD (reference sequence). The CDR3 length is 14 residues. V lost 2 bases, J lost 9 bases, and 17 bases lay in between. Specimen: peripheral blood, collected from a patient treated with radiotherapy plus ipilimumab. The clonotype comes from a human donor with non-small cell lung cancer whose response to radiotherapy plus ipilimumab could not be evaluated. This chain joins TRBV10-1 and TRBJ2-7, with a tentative D call TRBD1 (5 bases). CDR3 nucleotide sequence: TGCGCCAGCAGTGAGATTCAGGGTTTGACCGGGCAGTACTTC. Residues: CASSEIQGLTGQYF.